This is a list of T cell receptor beta chains from one sample in a study of blood T cell repertoires in COVID-19. The table came from immunoSEQ multiplex PCR; TCRdb's copy has only in-frame clones and leaves some out. This table holds roughly 180,000 clones, approximately 81% found once. Sequencing was carried out using PBMCs or T cells enriched from blood (not recorded which). All receptors come from a woman aged 35 to 49 with acute COVID-19. Both conserved end residues are part of each CDR3. The D gene is left open where the match is weak. Rows may omit the clone size; those that give it use once, few, many or a size class.

TRBD1,TRBV15,TRBJ2-4,-,CATRHTGGADAGAKNIQYF,TGTGCCACCCGGCACACAGGGGGAGCAGACGCGGGAGCCAAAAACATTCAGTACTTC
TRBD2,TRBV10-2,TRBJ2-5,-,CASRGLAVGETQYF,TGCGCCAGCAGGGGACTAGCGGTTGGGGAGACCCAGTACTTC
-,TRBV7-2,TRBJ1-1,few,CASSFGQLNTEAFF,TGTGCCAGCAGCTTCGGACAGCTGAACACTGAAGCTTTCTTT
-,TRBV15,TRBJ2-2,-,CATSLTRSTGELFF,TGTGCCACCAGTTTGACTCGCTCTACCGGGGAGCTGTTTTTT
TRBD1,TRBV3-1/TRBV3-2,TRBJ1-1,-,CASSPTGSMNTEAFF,TGTGCCAGCAGCCCGACAGGGAGCATGAACACTGAAGCTTTCTTT
-,TRBV4-2,TRBJ1-3,-,CASSQETGVGSGNTIYF,TGTGCCAGCAGCCAAGAAACCGGGGTAGGCTCTGGAAACACCATATATTTT
TRBD2,TRBV27,TRBJ2-3,few,CASSLSAGGADTQYF,TGTGCCAGCAGTTTATCAGCGGGAGGTGCAGATACGCAGTATTTT
-,TRBV30,TRBJ2-1,once,CAWSEATNEQFF,TGTGCCTGGAGTGAAGCGACCAATGAGCAGTTCTTC
-,TRBV13,TRBJ1-1,few,CASSFLGTEAFF,TGTGCCAGCAGCTTCCTCGGGACTGAAGCTTTCTTT
-,TRBV7-8,TRBJ2-5,-,CASSSRDSGGETQYF,TGTGCCAGCAGCTCCCGGGACTCCGGCGGGGAGACCCAGTACTTC
TRBD1,TRBV10-3,TRBJ2-1,-,CAISVPDRGRNEQFF,TGTGCCATCAGTGTTCCGGACAGGGGCCGCAATGAGCAGTTCTTC
-,TRBV5-1,TRBJ2-5,-,CASSFLANSQGTQYF,TGCGCCAGCAGCTTCCTAGCGAACTCCCAAGGGACCCAGTACTTC
-,TRBV6-5,TRBJ1-2,-,CASRVTGIGYGYTF,TGTGCCAGCAGGGTAACAGGGATTGGGTATGGCTACACCTTC
TRBD2,TRBV5-1,TRBJ2-3,once,CASRRLAGGPPNTQYF,TGCGCCAGCAGAAGACTAGCGGGAGGGCCCCCGAATACGCAGTATTTT
TRBD2,TRBV29-1,TRBJ2-2,-,CSVKGLAGVSTGELFF,TGCAGCGTCAAGGGACTAGCGGGAGTTAGTACCGGGGAGCTGTTTTTT
-,TRBV6-5,TRBJ1-1,-,CASRWGRNTEAFF,TGTGCCAGCAGGTGGGGCAGGAACACTGAAGCTTTCTTT
TRBD2,TRBV29-1,TRBJ2-1,-,CSVEPREVRYEQFF,TGCAGCGTTGAACCTCGGGAGGTACGGTATGAGCAGTTCTTC
TRBD2,TRBV19,TRBJ2-1,-,CASSIIGLAGSSYNEQFF,TGTGCCAGTAGTATAATCGGACTAGCGGGGAGCTCCTACAATGAGCAGTTCTTC
-,TRBV9,TRBJ2-1,few,CASSVADRGGLSDNEQFF,TGTGCCAGCAGCGTAGCCGACCGTGGGGGGTTATCGGACAATGAGCAGTTCTTC
-,TRBV5-4,TRBJ1-2,-,CASSLTGINYGYTF,TGTGCCAGCAGCTTGACAGGGATTAACTATGGCTACACCTTC
TRBD2,TRBV4-1,TRBJ2-1,-,CASNSGLADYNEQFF,TGCGCCAGCAACTCGGGACTAGCGGATTACAATGAGCAGTTCTTC
TRBD1,TRBV6-5,TRBJ1-5,-,CASKMGQGNQPQHF,TGTGCCAGCAAAATGGGACAGGGAAATCAGCCCCAGCATTTT
TRBD2,TRBV6-4,TRBJ2-1,-,CASSDSAGVYNEQFF,TGTGCCAGCAGTGACTCAGCGGGAGTTTACAATGAGCAGTTCTTC
-,TRBV7-8,TRBJ1-1,-,CASSAQGSMNTEAFF,TGTGCCAGCAGCGCTCAGGGGTCCATGAACACTGAAGCTTTCTTT
-,TRBV5-5,TRBJ1-2,-,CASSLGDEPGFGGYTF,TGTGCCAGCAGCTTAGGCGACGAACCAGGGTTTGGTGGCTACACCTTC
TRBD1,TRBV2,TRBJ1-6,few,CASRMDRAGSPLHF,TGTGCCAGCAGGATGGACAGGGCAGGATCACCCCTCCACTTT
-,TRBV5-4,TRBJ1-1,few,CASSPGTENTEAFF,TGTGCCAGCAGCCCCGGGACTGAGAACACTGAAGCTTTCTTT
-,TRBV7-9,TRBJ1-2,-,CASSLAWPTYGYTF,TGTGCCAGCAGCTTAGCCTGGCCAACCTATGGCTACACCTTC
TRBD2,TRBV6-5,TRBJ2-1,-,CASVGSGKGNEQFF,TGTGCCAGTGTGGGAAGCGGGAAGGGCAATGAGCAGTTCTTC
-,TRBV6-5,TRBJ1-1,-,CASSYATANTEAFF,TGTGCCAGCAGTTACGCTACAGCGAACACTGAAGCTTTCTTT
-,TRBV7-8,TRBJ1-1,-,CASSLYPYTEAFF,TGTGCCAGCAGCTTATATCCCTACACTGAAGCTTTCTTT
TRBD1,TRBV13,TRBJ2-5,-,CASSTDRAETQYF,TGTGCCAGCAGCACTGACAGGGCGGAGACCCAGTACTTC
TRBD1,TRBV7-9,TRBJ1-6,-,CASSFADRVNSPLHF,TGTGCCAGCAGCTTTGCGGACAGGGTGAATTCACCCCTCCACTTT
TRBD2,TRBV4-1,TRBJ2-5,-,CASSQGSGTAITQYF,TGCGCCAGCAGCCAAGGGAGCGGGACGGCGATTACCCAGTACTTC
TRBD1,TRBV4-2,TRBJ1-4,few,CASSNQGAGREKLFF,TGTGCCAGCAGCAACCAGGGGGCTGGGAGGGAAAAACTGTTTTTT
TRBD2,TRBV24-1,TRBJ2-3,-,CATSGPGGAGDTQYF,TGTGCCACCAGTGGCCCCGGGGGGGCCGGAGATACGCAGTATTTT
TRBD2,TRBV7-2,TRBJ2-1,-,CASALSGGDEQFF,TGTGCCAGCGCCCTCTCCGGGGGGGATGAGCAGTTCTTC
-,TRBV24-1,TRBJ2-3,-,CATSDSRNTQYF,TGTGCCACCAGTGATTCTAGGAATACGCAGTATTTT
-,TRBV3-1/TRBV3-2,TRBJ2-1,-,CASSPGLVATEQFF,TGTGCCAGCAGCCCGGGACTGGTAGCGACTGAGCAGTTCTTC
-,TRBV6-5,TRBJ2-2,-,CASRATEGGELFF,TGTGCCAGCAGGGCGACGGAGGGCGGGGAGCTGTTTTTT
-,TRBV3-1/TRBV3-2,TRBJ2-2,few,CASRASVRLNTGELFF,TGTGCCAGCAGGGCTAGCGTAAGACTGAACACCGGGGAGCTGTTTTTT
-,TRBV27,TRBJ1-5,-,CASSTTGGTPQHF,TGTGCCAGCAGTACCACGGGGGGGACGCCCCAGCATTTT
TRBD1,TRBV10-3,TRBJ1-1,-,CAISLRDRAFRDEAFF,TGTGCCATCAGTCTCAGGGACAGGGCGTTTAGAGATGAAGCTTTCTTT
TRBD1,TRBV28,TRBJ1-2,-,CASRDDRAGGYTF,TGTGCCAGCAGGGATGACAGGGCTGGTGGCTACACCTTC
TRBD1,TRBV29-1,TRBJ2-6,-,CSVSTGLSGANVLTF,TGCAGCGTTTCGACAGGGTTATCTGGGGCCAACGTCCTGACTTTC
-,TRBV9,TRBJ2-2,many,CASSGLTKSGNTGELFF,TGTGCCAGCAGCGGACTGACTAAGTCCGGGAACACCGGGGAGCTGTTTTTT
TRBD1,TRBV7-2,TRBJ1-6,-,CASSFLGQVNSPLHF,TGTGCCAGCAGCTTTTTGGGACAGGTGAATTCACCCCTCCACTTT
TRBD2,TRBV7-8,TRBJ2-3,-,CASSFGERDGTDTQYF,TGTGCCAGCAGCTTTGGGGAGCGGGATGGGACAGATACGCAGTATTTT
-,TRBV5-1,TRBJ1-2,-,CASSLPSNRFEGGGYTF,TGCGCCAGCAGCTTACCCTCCAACAGGTTCGAGGGAGGTGGCTACACCTTC
-,TRBV5-6,TRBJ1-2,-,CASSGAGPIYGYTF,TGTGCCAGCAGCGGGGCCGGGCCCATCTATGGCTACACCTTC
TRBD2,TRBV4-2,TRBJ2-2,-,CASSQDPSGSGTGELFF,TGTGCCAGCAGCCAAGATCCTAGCGGGAGTGGCACCGGGGAGCTGTTTTTT
TRBD1,TRBV5-1,TRBJ1-6,-,CASSQGTATTSSYNSPLHF,TGCGCCAGCAGCCAGGGGACAGCTACGACGAGCTCCTATAATTCACCCCTCCACTTT
-,TRBV30,TRBJ1-4,-,CAQQTRGREKLFF,TGTGCCCAGCAAACCCGGGGGAGGGAAAAACTGTTTTTT
TRBD2,TRBV5-5,TRBJ2-1,-,CASTLAGGSYNEQFF,TGTGCCAGCACCCTAGCGGGAGGTTCCTACAATGAGCAGTTCTTC
TRBD2,TRBV18,TRBJ2-1,-,CASSEREGGNEQFF,TGTGCCAGCTCCGAGCGGGAGGGCGGAAATGAGCAGTTCTTC
TRBD2,TRBV30,TRBJ2-1,once,CAWSRRGAGGGRNEQFF,TGTGCCTGGAGCCGCCGGGGAGCGGGAGGAGGTCGGAATGAGCAGTTCTTC